The clone carrying this TCR beta chain occurred once. Generated by immunoSEQ multiplex PCR, the TCRdb table keeps only in-frame clones and is missing some. Of some 31,000 clones detected, around 87% appear once; the ten largest clones hold under 30%. Per the germline V gene, CDR1 is SGHDN and CDR2 is FVKESK. This CDR3 region has 13 residues. The V and J ends lost 5 bases and 1 base respectively, with 8 bases between them. This record comes from a study of OX40 agonist ivuxolimab in advanced cancers. Study overall: Patients were infused with ivuxolimab every 2 weeks at 0.01 to 10 mg/kg.

Patients with a history of autoimmune disease or on systemic immunosuppression were excluded. The receptor's source is an adult with an advanced solid tumor such as melanoma, head and neck, liver or kidney cancer. The chain couples TRBV14 to TRBJ1-1, with D uncertain. The sample consisted of CD4+ or CD8+ T cells sorted from blood, taken in a trial of the OX40 agonist ivuxolimab. CDR3 in amino acids: CASSTDRNTEAFF. CDR3 DNA sequence: TGTGCCAGCAGCACAGATCGGAACACTGAAGCTTTCTTT.